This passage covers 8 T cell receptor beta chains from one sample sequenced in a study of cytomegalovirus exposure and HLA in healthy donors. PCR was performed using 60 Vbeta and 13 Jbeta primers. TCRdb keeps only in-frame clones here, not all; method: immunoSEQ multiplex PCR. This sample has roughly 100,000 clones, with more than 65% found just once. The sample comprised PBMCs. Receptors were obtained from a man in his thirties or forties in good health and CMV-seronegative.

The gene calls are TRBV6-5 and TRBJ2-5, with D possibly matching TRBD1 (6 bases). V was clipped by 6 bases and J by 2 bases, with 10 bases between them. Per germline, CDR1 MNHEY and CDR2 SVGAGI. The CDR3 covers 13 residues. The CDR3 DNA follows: TGTGCCAGCAGACAGGGAAATCAAGAGACCCAGTACTTC. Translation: CASRQGNQETQYF.

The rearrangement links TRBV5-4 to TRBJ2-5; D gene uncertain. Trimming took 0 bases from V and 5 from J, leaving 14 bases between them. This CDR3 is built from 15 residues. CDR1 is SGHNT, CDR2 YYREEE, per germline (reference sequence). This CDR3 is CASSLGQDPSETQYF. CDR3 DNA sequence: TGTGCCAGCAGCTTGGGACAAGACCCGTCGGAGACCCAGTACTTC.

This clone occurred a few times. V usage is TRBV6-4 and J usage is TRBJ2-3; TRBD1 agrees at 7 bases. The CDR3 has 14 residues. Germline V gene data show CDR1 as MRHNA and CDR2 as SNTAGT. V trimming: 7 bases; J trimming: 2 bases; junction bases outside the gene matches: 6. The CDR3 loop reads CASIATGNTDTQYF. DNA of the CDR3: TGTGCCAGCATCGCGACAGGGAACACAGATACGCAGTATTTT.

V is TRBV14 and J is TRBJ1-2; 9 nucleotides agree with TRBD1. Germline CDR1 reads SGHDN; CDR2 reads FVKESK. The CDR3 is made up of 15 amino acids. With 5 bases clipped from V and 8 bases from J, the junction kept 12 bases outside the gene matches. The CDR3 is CASSATGTGNRGYTF. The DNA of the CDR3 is TGTGCCAGCAGCGCTACCGGGACAGGGAATCGCGGCTACACCTTC. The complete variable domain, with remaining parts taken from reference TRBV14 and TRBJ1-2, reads EAGVTQFPSHSVIEKGQTVTLRCDPISGHDNLYWYRRVMGKEIKFLLHFVKESKQDESGMPNNRFLAERTGGTYSTLKVQPAELEDSGVYFCASSATGTGNRGYTFGSGTRLTVV.

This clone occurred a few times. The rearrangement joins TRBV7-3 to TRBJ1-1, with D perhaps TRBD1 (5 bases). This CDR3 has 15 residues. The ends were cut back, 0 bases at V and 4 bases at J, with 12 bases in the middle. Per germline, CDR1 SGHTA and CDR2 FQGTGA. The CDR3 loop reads CASSLTEGTGTEAFF. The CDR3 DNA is TGTGCCAGCAGCTTAACGGAGGGGACTGGCACTGAAGCTTTCTTT.

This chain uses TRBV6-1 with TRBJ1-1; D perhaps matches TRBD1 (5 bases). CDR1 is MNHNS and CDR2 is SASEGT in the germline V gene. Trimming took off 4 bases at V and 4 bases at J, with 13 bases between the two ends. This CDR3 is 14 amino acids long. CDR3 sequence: CASSGGVGSTEAFF. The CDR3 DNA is TGTGCCAGCAGTGGGGGGGTTGGTAGCACTGAAGCTTTCTTT.

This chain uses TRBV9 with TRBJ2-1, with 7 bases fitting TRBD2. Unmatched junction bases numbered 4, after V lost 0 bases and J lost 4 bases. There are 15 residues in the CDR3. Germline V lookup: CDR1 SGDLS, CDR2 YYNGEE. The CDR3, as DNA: TGTGCCAGCAGCGTAGGGCTAGCGGAGTACAATGAGCAGTTCTTC. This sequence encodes CASSVGLAEYNEQFF.

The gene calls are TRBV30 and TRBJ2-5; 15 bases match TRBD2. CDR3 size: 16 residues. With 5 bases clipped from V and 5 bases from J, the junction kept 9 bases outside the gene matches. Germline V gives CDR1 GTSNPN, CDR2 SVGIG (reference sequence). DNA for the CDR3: TGTGCCTGGGCAAAGGGACTAGCGGGAGGATGGGAGACCCAGTACTTC. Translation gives CAWAKGLAGGWETQYF.